This T cell receptor beta chain was profiled in a study of tumor and adjacent non-tumor tissue in lung cancer. This CDR3 is 12 amino acids long. The germline V gene encodes CDR1 SGHNT and CDR2 YYREEE (reference sequence). In its sample, this clonotype was seen a few times. A much larger clone differs by one base, so this may be a read error. TCRbeta libraries were built with three rounds of nested PCR, modified from ARM-PCR. TCRdb independently ran MiXCR on the multiplex PCR reads; one entry per CDR3 protein. This sample has tens of thousands of distinct CDR3 sequences; less than 75% occur once, and the top ten carry about a quarter. RNA was extracted from bulk tissue without any cell sorting. The normal lung tissue was taken more than 3 cm from the tumor edge.

The receptor comes from a woman between 50 and 59 years old with non-small cell lung cancer. Sequencing was performed on distant non-tumor lung tissue. The chain links TRBV5-4 to TRBJ2-3; no clear D gene. CDR3 nucleotides: TGTGTCAGCAGCTTGTTCTTAGATACGCAGTATTTT. Encoded protein: CVSSLFLDTQYF.